The rows below give T cell receptor beta chains drawn from one sample of a study of blood T cell repertoires in COVID-19. Profiling relied on immunoSEQ multiplex PCR, and the TCRdb table lists in-frame clones only, not all of them. The sample yields about 140,000 clones, 81% seen once. The source material was peripheral blood. All receptors derive from a human donor in a cohort sampled during active COVID-19. CDR3s include the opening cysteine and the closing phenylalanine or tryptophan. The D gene is left open where the match is weak. Clone sizes are given selectively: once, few, many, or a class where the clone is expanded.

>TRBD2|TRBV28|TRBJ2-7|-
TGTGCCAGCAGTTTATCCCGGCTAGCGGGAGCCGAGCAGTACTTC
CASSLSRLAGAEQYF
>-|TRBV10-3|TRBJ1-5|-
TGTGCCATCAGTGAGGTTGGGAGCAGGAGTAATCAGCCCCAGCATTTT
CAISEVGSRSNQPQHF
>-|TRBV5-1|TRBJ2-6|-
TGCGCCAGCAGCTCCCGGCAGGGCACTGGGGCCAACGTCCTGACTTTC
CASSSRQGTGANVLTF
>TRBD2|TRBV19|TRBJ2-7|-
TGTGCCAGTAGTATATCGGGTACCGGGACTAGCGGGAGCTACGAGCAGTACTTC
CASSISGTGTSGSYEQYF
>-|TRBV27|TRBJ1-1|-
TGTGCCAGCAGTTTAGGTTTAGCGAACACTGAAGCTTTCTTT
CASSLGLANTEAFF
>TRBD1|TRBV6-6|TRBJ2-7|-
TGTGCCAGCAGTTACCCCTCAGGGACAGGGAGGCACGAGCAGTACTTC
CASSYPSGTGRHEQYF
>-|TRBV27|TRBJ2-3|-
TGTGCCAGCAGTGCCTTTTTTCGGGTCCCAGGGGAGAGCACAGATACGCAGTATTTT
CASSAFFRVPGESTDTQYF
>TRBD1|TRBV24-1|TRBJ1-1|once
TGTGCCACCAGTACCGGGACAGGGGTGGGTGAAGCTTTCTTT
CATSTGTGVGEAFF
>TRBD1|TRBV3-1/TRBV3-2|TRBJ1-2|-
TGTGCCAGCAGCCCCGGACAGGGGAGGGGTGATCTAGTCTATGGCTACACCTTC
CASSPGQGRGDLVYGYTF
>-|TRBV18|TRBJ1-6|-
TGTGCCAGCTCACCAGACAACGGAACACCCCTCCACTTT
CASSPDNGTPLHF
>-|TRBV5-4|TRBJ2-7|-
TGTGCCAGCAGCTTCGGCGGGAGAGGGGGTAGGACCTACGAGCAGTACTTC
CASSFGGRGGRTYEQYF
>TRBD2|TRBV11-2|TRBJ2-2|-
TGTGCCAGCAGCTCCGGACTAGCGGGAGGTACCGGGGAGCTGTTTTTT
CASSSGLAGGTGELFF
>-|TRBV19|TRBJ2-5|-
TGTGCCAGTAGCTTCAGATGGGCGCCTCAAGAGACCCAGTACTTC
CASSFRWAPQETQYF
>-|TRBV28|TRBJ1-3|many
TGTGCCAGCAGGGGGCTACCAGGAAACACCATATATTTT
CASRGLPGNTIYF
>-|TRBV18|TRBJ2-7|-
TGTGCCAGCTCTTTGGGGGCGGGAGACGAGCAGTACTTC
CASSLGAGDEQYF
>-|TRBV28|TRBJ1-5|-
TGTGCCAGCAGTTCCAGGGGTCTCTCGATCCAGCCCCAGCATTTT
CASSSRGLSIQPQHF
>-|TRBV6-2/TRBV6-3|TRBJ1-5|-
TGTGCCAGCAGTCCCTTCGCGCAGGTCAGCAATCAGCCCCAGCATTTT
CASSPFAQVSNQPQHF
>-|TRBV3-1/TRBV3-2|TRBJ1-5|-
TGTGCCAGCAGCTTCACAGGAAACAATCAGCCCCAGCATTTT
CASSFTGNNQPQHF
>TRBD1|TRBV7-8|TRBJ1-3|-
TGTGCCAGCAGCGGCAGGGGGTGGGGCTCTGGAAACACCATATATTTT
CASSGRGWGSGNTIYF
>TRBD1|TRBV28|TRBJ2-7|-
TGTGCCAGCAGTTTAGTTCAGGGGGCCTCCTACGAGCAGTACTTC
CASSLVQGASYEQYF
>-|TRBV2|TRBJ1-1|-
TGTGCCAGCAGTGTCGGGGGGCGAAGCACTGAAGCTTTCTTT
CASSVGGRSTEAFF
>TRBD2|TRBV27|TRBJ2-1|-
TGTGCCAGCAGAGCGGGACTAGCTAGCTCCTACAATGAGCAGTTCTTC
CASRAGLASSYNEQFF
>TRBD2|TRBV28|TRBJ2-5|-
TGTGCCAGCGTATCCGGGACTATGGGCCAAGAGACCCAGTACTTC
CASVSGTMGQETQYF
>-|TRBV5-5|TRBJ2-7|few
TGTGCCAGCAGCCTAGATTACGAGCAGTACTTC
CASSLDYEQYF
>TRBD2|TRBV6-1|TRBJ2-7|-
TGTGCCAGCAGTGAAGCGCTTCGGAGAGCGGGAGGGCTCGAGCAGTACTTC
CASSEALRRAGGLEQYF
>-|TRBV27|TRBJ2-7|-
TGTGCCAGCAGTCCGGGACTCTCGAGGGAGCAGTACTTC
CASSPGLSREQYF
>-|TRBV6-1|TRBJ2-7|-
TGTGCCAGCAGTGAACTCGGAACAGGACAATTTAGGTCCTACGAGCAGTACTTC
CASSELGTGQFRSYEQYF
>-|TRBV27|TRBJ2-6|-
TGTGCCAGCAGTCGGGTAGCCTCTGGGGCCAACGTCCTGACTTTC
CASSRVASGANVLTF
>-|TRBV15|TRBJ1-6|-
TGTGCCACCAGCAGAGTTGGGGGACACGGGAATTCACCCCTCCACTTT
CATSRVGGHGNSPLHF
>-|TRBV9|TRBJ1-3|once
TGTGCCAGCAGCTTAAGGGGCCCAAGCTCTGGAAACACCATATATTTT
CASSLRGPSSGNTIYF
>TRBD1|TRBV2|TRBJ1-5|once
TGTGCCAGCAGTGAAGGACAGGGGCGAAGCAATCAGCCCCAGCATTTT
CASSEGQGRSNQPQHF
>TRBD2|TRBV15|TRBJ2-7|-
TGTGCCACCAGCGTTAGCGGGAACGGAGTCTACGAGCAGTACTTC
CATSVSGNGVYEQYF
>TRBD2|TRBV15|TRBJ2-1|-
TGTGCCACCAGCAGAGCCCATAGGGCTAGCGGGAGGACCCCGGACAATGAGCAGTTCTTC
CATSRAHRASGRTPDNEQFF
>TRBD2|TRBV29-1|TRBJ2-7|-
TGCAGCGTTGTCTTGGGGTGGACTAGCGTCTCCTACGAGCAGTACTTC
CSVVLGWTSVSYEQYF
>-|TRBV19|TRBJ2-7|-
TGTGCCAGTAGTCCCGGGGCCTACGAGCAGTACTTC
CASSPGAYEQYF
>-|TRBV11-3|TRBJ2-7|-
TGTGCCAGCAGCTCCTCCCGGGATTGGTGGGAGGACGAGCAGTACTTC
CASSSSRDWWEDEQYF
>-|TRBV28|TRBJ1-2|-
TGTGCCAGCAGTTTGATTACGAGAACCTATGGCTACACCTTC
CASSLITRTYGYTF
>TRBD2|TRBV28|TRBJ2-7|-
TGTGCCAGCAGTCGTCTAGCGGGAGGGGGGGTCTCCTACGAGCAGTACTTC
CASSRLAGGGVSYEQYF
>-|TRBV4-1|TRBJ1-1|-
TGCGCCAGCAGCCCGGCACAGGGATTGAACACTGAAGCTTTCTTT
CASSPAQGLNTEAFF
>TRBD1|TRBV6-6|TRBJ1-2|-
TGTGCCAGCAGCCGACAGGGGGAGAGGTATGGCTACACCTTC
CASSRQGERYGYTF
>TRBD1|TRBV23-1|TRBJ2-5|-
TGCGCCAGCAGTCAATCAAAGCAGGGGGCAGGGGGAGAGACCCAGTACTTC
CASSQSKQGAGGETQYF
>-|TRBV3-1/TRBV3-2|TRBJ2-7|-
TGTGCCAGCAGCCAAGCTCAGGACTACGAGCAGTACTTC
CASSQAQDYEQYF
>TRBD1|TRBV3-1/TRBV3-2|TRBJ2-6|-
TGTGCCAGCAGCCGTGGACAGGGGGCGACCGGGGCCAACGTCCTGACTTTC
CASSRGQGATGANVLTF
>TRBD2|TRBV9|TRBJ2-2|-
TGTGCCAGCAGCGTGGGGACTACCCGAACAAAAGGGCTGTTTTTT
CASSVGTTRTKGLFF
>-|TRBV3-1/TRBV3-2|TRBJ1-1|-
TGTGCCAGCAGCCAGGGCTACACTGAAGCTTTCTTT
CASSQGYTEAFF
>TRBD2|TRBV5-1|TRBJ2-7|-
TGCGCCAGCAGCCCAGGCGCCACGGGAGGTGAGCAGTACTTC
CASSPGATGGEQYF
>-|TRBV4-3|TRBJ1-2|many
TGCGCCAGCAGCCAAGAAGAAGGGGCGGTCTTAGGCTACACCTTC
CASSQEEGAVLGYTF
>-|TRBV4-2|TRBJ1-2|-
TGTGCCAGCAGCCAAGATTTCACTACTAACTATGGCTACACCTTC
CASSQDFTTNYGYTF